These 28 T cell receptor beta chains were all obtained from the same sample, sequenced in a study of blood T cell repertoires in COVID-19. Clones were sequenced by immunoSEQ multiplex PCR, and TCRdb holds only the in-frame ones, with some missing. Among fewer than 150,000 clones, under 85% were seen once, and the ten largest hold over 7.5%. Sequenced material: peripheral blood. The receptor source for this set is a woman of 80 years or more in a cohort sampled during active or convalescent COVID-19.

This clone was seen a few times. CDR3 amino acids: CASSSGDGYTF. CDR3 nucleotides: TGTGCCAGCAGTTCAGGGGATGGCTACACCTTC. The V gene is TRBV12-3 or TRBV12-4, the J gene TRBJ1-2, with a tentative D call TRBD1 (6 bases). This CDR3 has 11 amino acids. V was trimmed by 4 bases and J by 6 bases, leaving 6 bases between them.

As DNA, the CDR3 is TGTGCCAGCAGCCTGACGGGACTAGCGGGGAATGAGCAGTTCTTC. Its translation is CASSLTGLAGNEQFF. The chain uses TRBV7-7 and TRBJ2-1, with 13 positions matching TRBD2. J was trimmed by 7 bases and V by 5 bases; bases with no gene match: 5. Germline values: CDR1 SSHAT, CDR2 FNYEAQ (reference sequence). The CDR3 length is 15 residues.

The chain couples TRBV5-3 to TRBJ2-5, with D possibly being TRBD2 (7 bases). TRBV5-3 is annotated as an ORF whose role is uncertain. The ends were cut back, 4 bases at V and 5 bases at J, with 12 bases in the middle. CDR3 length equals 13 residues. The CDR3 here is CARSQEGGETQYF. In DNA, the CDR3 is TGTGCCAGAAGCCAAGAGGGGGGGGAGACCCAGTACTTC.

There are a few counts of this clone. This sequence joins TRBV18 and TRBJ1-2, with 8 bases lining up with TRBD1. J gave up 3 bases and V 3 bases, and 9 bases lay outside the gene matches. The CDR3 extends over 16 amino acids. Looked up from germline, CDR1 is KGHSH and CDR2 is LQKENI. The CDR3 spells CASSPTYETGDYGYTF. The CDR3, as DNA: TGTGCCAGCTCACCGACGTACGAGACAGGGGACTATGGCTACACCTTC.

V usage is TRBV2 and J usage is TRBJ2-2; possible D gene TRBD1, 6 bases. There are 17 residues in the CDR3. Trimming took off 1 base at V and 3 bases at J, with 15 bases between the two ends. Germline V gives CDR1 SNHLY, CDR2 FYNNEI. The CDR3 nucleotides are TGTGCCAGCAGTGAAGGGAGGACAGCTGCGGACACCGGGGAGCTGTTTTTT. Amino acids: CASSEGRTAADTGELFF.

The rearrangement links TRBV29-1 to TRBJ1-2, with D possibly being TRBD1 (6 bases). The CDR3 sequence is 13 residues long. Trimming cost V 7 bases and J 7 bases, with 19 bases left between them. Germline CDR1 is SQVTM and CDR2 is ANQGSEA. CDR3: CSAGQGPQGGYTF. The CDR3 DNA sequence: TGCAGCGCCGGCCAGGGGCCGCAGGGTGGCTACACCTTC.

This chain links TRBV5-4 with TRBJ2-1; a weak D match, TRBD1 (6 bases). The V end was cut by 3 bases, the J end by 8 bases, with 15 bases between. CDR1 and CDR2 from the germline V gene are SGHNT and YYREEE (reference sequence). The CDR3 runs to 14 residues. This CDR3 reads CASSSNSQGDEQFF. The CDR3 DNA reads as TGTGCCAGCAGCTCCAACTCACAGGGAGATGAGCAGTTCTTC.

V gene TRBV27 combines with J gene TRBJ2-7; 7 bases are shared with TRBD1. Unmatched junction bases numbered 9, after V lost 4 bases and J lost 0 bases. CDR3 length equals 16 residues. Germline V gives CDR1 MNHEY, CDR2 SMNVEV (reference sequence). CDR3: CASSSPTGRPSYEQYV. The CDR3 DNA is TGTGCCAGCAGTTCCCCGACAGGGAGACCCTCCTACGAGCAGTACGTC.

This clone was seen only a few times. The chain has TRBV7-9 and TRBJ2-1; TRBD2 might be the D (6 bases). CDR1 and CDR2 (germline): SEHNR, FQNEAQ (reference sequence). Trimming took 5 bases from V and 7 from J, leaving 18 bases between them. This CDR3 spans 15 amino acids. CDR3 sequence reads: CASSARQGGWNEQFF. As DNA, the CDR3 is TGTGCCAGCAGCGCCCGGCAGGGAGGTTGGAATGAGCAGTTCTTC.

This clone came up once. The chain employs TRBV18 and TRBJ2-7, with 9 bases aligning to TRBD1. The V and J ends lost 6 bases and 2 bases, in that order; junction bases with no gene match: 5. The CDR3 is 14 amino acids. Germline-derived CDR1 and CDR2 are KGHSH and LQKENI. Here the CDR3 reads CASSMTGGAYEQYF. For the CDR3, the DNA is TGTGCCAGCTCCATGACAGGGGGAGCCTACGAGCAGTACTTC. The whole variable domain, filled in from reference TRBV18 and TRBJ2-7, reads NAGVMQNPRHLVRRRGQEARLRCSPMKGHSHVYWYRQLPEEGLKFMVYLQKENIIDESGMPKERFSAEFPKEGPSILRIQQVVRGDSAAYFCASSMTGGAYEQYFGPGTRLTVT.

The V call is TRBV4-3, the J call TRBJ2-3; 7 positions agree with TRBD2. Germline trimming cut 2 bases from V and 1 base from J; bases unmatched to any gene: 6. CDR3 length: 16 residues. Per the germline V gene, CDR1 is LGHNA and CDR2 is YSLEER. The chain's CDR3 is CASSQYGAGGTDTQYF. In DNA form, the CDR3 reads TGCGCCAGCAGCCAATACGGGGCGGGGGGCACAGATACGCAGTATTTT.

This clone showed up just once. The gene calls are TRBV28 and TRBJ1-2; the match to TRBD1 covers 8 bases. J gave up 4 bases and V 1 base, and 8 bases lay outside the gene matches. The CDR3 totals 16 residues. Germline V gives CDR1 MDHEN, CDR2 SYDVKM. The CDR3 bases are TGTGCCAGCAGTTTATCTCAGGGGGCGGGATTCTATGGCTACACCTTC. Its translation is CASSLSQGAGFYGYTF.

About this clone itself: This specimen includes other DNA sequences encoding the same CDR3. DNA of the CDR3: TGTGCCTGGAGCTCGCAGGGAAATTCACCCCTCCACTTT. Translated: CAWSSQGNSPLHF. The J gene is TRBJ1-6, the V gene TRBV30, with D possibly being TRBD1 (5 bases). V lost 3 bases and J 7 bases, leaving 10 bases between the germline ends. The germline CDR1 and CDR2 sequences are GTSNPN and SVGIG (reference sequence). The CDR3 runs 13 residues.

The chain uses TRBV5-1 and TRBJ2-5; 7 nucleotides match TRBD2. The germline V gene encodes CDR1 SGHRS and CDR2 YFSETQ. The CDR3 is 15 residues long. V lost 1 base, J lost 5 bases, and 8 bases stayed unmatched. Here the CDR3 DNA reads TGCGCCAGCAGCTTGATGGGCTTCGGGGGGGAGACCCAGTACTTC. Translated: CASSLMGFGGETQYF.

The chain couples TRBV21-1 to TRBJ2-1; the table's D gene call, TRBD1, was not cross checked with the DNA. TRBV21-1 is a pseudogene segment. The CDR3 runs 16 residues. The CDR3 sequence: CASSKGAGTENNEQFF. The CDR3 bases are TGTGCCAGCAGCAAGGGGGCCGGAACAGAAAACAATGAGCAGTTCTTC.

The chain combines TRBV2 with TRBJ2-7; TRBD1 matches 7 bases. Germline CDR1 SNHLY, CDR2 FYNNEI. The junction had 15 bases not matched to a gene; V was cut back by 6 bases and J by 1 base. The CDR3 sequence is 17 residues long. The CDR3 spells CASRPDRVSANSYEQYF. The CDR3 coding sequence is TGTGCCAGCAGACCCGACAGGGTCTCGGCAAATTCCTACGAGCAGTACTTC.

The gene calls are TRBV9 and TRBJ1-2; 10 bases fit TRBD1. With V trimmed by 3 bases and J by 8 bases, 13 bases remained unmatched. The CDR3 has 16 residues. Germline CDR1 is SGDLS and CDR2 is YYNGEE. The CDR3, as DNA: TGTGCCAGCAGCGCGTCCGGGACAGGGGATGGGATAGGCTACACCTTC. Residues: CASSASGTGDGIGYTF. Based on the CDR3 plus reference TRBV9 and TRBJ1-2, the full variable domain is DSGVTQTPKHLITATGQRVTLRCSPRSGDLSVYWYQQSLDQGLQFLIQYYNGEERAKGNILERFSAQQFPDLHSELNLSSLELGDSALYFCASSASGTGDGIGYTFGSGTRLTVV.

The rearrangement uses TRBV5-4 and TRBJ2-7, with 7 bases lining up with TRBD1. J gave up 6 bases and V 0 bases, and 3 bases lay outside the gene matches. Germline loops: CDR1 SGHNT, CDR2 YYREEE (reference sequence). The CDR3 consists of 13 residues. CDR3 region: CASSLDRGGEQYV. As DNA, the CDR3 is TGTGCCAGCAGCTTGGACAGGGGTGGCGAGCAGTACGTC.

CDR3 region: CASSLVSSGGAAVETQYF. CDR3 nucleotides: TGTGCCAGCAGCTTAGTGTCTAGCGGGGGGGCAGCCGTAGAGACCCAGTACTTC. The genes are TRBV7-3 and TRBJ2-5, with 12 bases aligning to TRBD2. Germline V CDR1 and CDR2: SGHTA, FQGTGA. The CDR3 contains 18 residues. V lost 2 bases and J lost 4; bases outside the gene matches: 11.

This clone was seen just once. The chain recombines TRBV7-9 with TRBJ2-1; a possible D gene is TRBD2 (6 bases). The CDR3 totals 15 residues. Trimming removed 5 bases at V and 7 bases at J, with 18 bases between. Germline V CDR1 and CDR2: SEHNR, FQNEAQ (reference sequence). This CDR3 is CASSATGTAKNEQFF. In DNA, the CDR3 is TGTGCCAGCAGCGCCACCGGGACTGCTAAGAATGAGCAGTTCTTC.

For the CDR3, the DNA is TGTGCCAGCCGGACAGGGGGGAAAAAACTGTTTTTT. Residues: CASRTGGKKLFF. This chain joins TRBV28 and TRBJ1-4; 10 bases align to TRBD1. CDR3 length: 12 amino acids. With V trimmed by 8 bases and J by 9 bases, 3 bases remained unmatched. Germline loops: CDR1 MDHEN, CDR2 SYDVKM.

The genes are TRBV10-1 and TRBJ2-1, with 7 bases identical to TRBD2. V was pared by 4 bases and J by 2 bases, with 2 bases of the junction left unmatched. Germline CDR1 reads WNHNN; CDR2 reads SYGVQD (reference sequence). The CDR3 extends over 14 amino acids. The CDR3 DNA is TGCGCCAGCAGTGGTCGGGGGGCCTACAATGAGCAGTTCTTC. Its protein is CASSGRGAYNEQFF.

The gene calls are TRBV29-1 and TRBJ2-3; no firm D call. Germline V gene data show CDR1 as SQVTM and CDR2 as ANQGSEA. With 4 bases removed from V and 0 bases from J, the gap between germline ends came to 8 bases. CDR3 length equals 13 residues. For the CDR3, the DNA is TGCAGCGTTGGCCGAGCAAGCACAGATACGCAGTATTTT. Translation gives CSVGRASTDTQYF.

V is TRBV18 and J is TRBJ2-2; a possible D gene is TRBD2 (6 bases). Germline values: CDR1 KGHSH, CDR2 LQKENI. CDR3 length: 16 amino acids. The V gene lost 0 bases and the J gene lost 4 bases, with 12 bases spanning the gap. The CDR3 region is CASSPPDQGGTGELFF. For the CDR3, the DNA is TGTGCCAGCTCACCACCAGATCAGGGAGGCACCGGGGAGCTGTTTTTT.

This clone has just a few counts. The chain uses TRBV20-1 and TRBJ2-7, with a weak D call TRBD2 (6 bases). Germline V gene lookup returns CDR1 DFQATT and CDR2 SNEGSKA (reference sequence). The CDR3 spans 13 residues. V was trimmed by 3 bases and J by 2 bases, leaving 11 bases between them. The CDR3 DNA is TGCAGTGCTAGTTCGGGAGCTACCTACGAGCAGTACTTC. Its protein is CSASSGATYEQYF.

This clone was counted only a few times. This chain links TRBV11-2 with TRBJ2-1; 12 bases fit TRBD1. Per the germline V gene, CDR1 is SGHAT and CDR2 is FQNNGV. CDR3 size: 15 residues. V shed 3 bases, J shed 9 bases, and the junction held 6 bases outside the gene matches. DNA of the CDR3: TGTGCCAGCAGCTTCCGGGACAGGGGGCAGAGTGAGCAGTTCTTC. Translating it yields CASSFRDRGQSEQFF.

The V and J genes are TRBV18 and TRBJ2-7; D not resolved. CDR1 and CDR2 from the germline V gene are KGHSH and LQKENI. The CDR3 totals 13 residues. Trimming took off 0 bases at V and 0 bases at J, with 3 bases between the two ends. CDR3 sequence (DNA): TGTGCCAGCTCACCACCCAGCTCCTACGAGCAGTACTTC. It translates to CASSPPSSYEQYF.

This sequence joins TRBV4-3 and TRBJ1-1; tentative D call: TRBD1 (6 bases). This CDR3 comprises 15 residues. Germline V gene lookup returns CDR1 LGHNA and CDR2 YSLEER. Trimming left V 0 bases short and J 1 base short, with 9 bases between. Here the CDR3 reads CASSQETGRNTEAFF. The CDR3 nucleotides are TGCGCCAGCAGCCAAGAGACAGGAAGGAACACTGAAGCTTTCTTT.